One and the same sample provided the 26 T cell receptor beta chains below, sequenced in a study of T cells expressing NK-cell markers. With the 5' RACE reads reprocessed, TCRdb shows one record per CDR3 protein and no DNA. Here the sample table reports about 540,000 distinct CDR3 sequences. Input material: blood T cells: a sorted CD56 or NKG2C T cell subset, CD4+ or CD8+ T cells, or bulk PBMC T cells (not recorded which). These receptors were obtained from a man younger than 30 in good health.

The chain joins TRBV20-1 to TRBJ2-2; the TCRdb call, TRBD2, lacks DNA for checking. The CDR3 loop spans 15 amino acids. Germline V gene sequence: CDR1 DFQATT, CDR2 SNEGSKA (reference sequence). CDR3 residues: CSASISGNEPGELFF.

The chain is built from TRBV10-3 and TRBJ2-2; TCRdb lists TRBD1, though no DNA is available to test this call. Germline loops: CDR1 ENHRY, CDR2 SYGVKD. The CDR3 has 14 residues. CDR3 sequence: CAIKVQGAFGELFF.

The chain is built from TRBV7-3 and TRBJ2-7. Germline values: CDR1 SGHTA, CDR2 FQGTGA. The CDR3 has 13 amino acids. The CDR3 loop is CASSFTGMDEQYF.

The chain is built from TRBV4-2 and TRBJ1-1; TCRdb indicates TRBD1, and absent DNA this call remains unverified. Germline CDR1 is LGHNA and CDR2 is YNFKEQ. This CDR3 region has 16 residues. CDR3 in amino acids: CASSLGQGRMNTEAFF.

This chain connects TRBV12-3 or TRBV12-4 to TRBJ1-1; TCRdb lists TRBD1, though no DNA is available to test this call. CDR3 length equals 14 residues. The CDR3 reads CASSPPPLNTEAFF.

The rearrangement uses TRBV20-1 and TRBJ2-3. Per the germline V gene, CDR1 is DFQATT and CDR2 is SNEGSKA (reference sequence). The length of the CDR3 is 15 residues. The CDR3 reads CSARALAGGTDTQYF.

The J gene is TRBJ2-7, the V gene TRBV5-1; TCRdb proposes TRBD2, but this gene call is untestable without DNA. This CDR3 has 14 amino acids. CDR1 and CDR2 (germline): SGHRS, YFSETQ. This CDR3 is CASNPGSSIYEQYF.

The V and J genes are TRBV20-1 and TRBJ2-1; TCRdb gives TRBD1 as the D gene, but with no DNA this cannot be confirmed. CDR3 length: 13 amino acids. In germline, CDR1 is DFQATT, CDR2 SNEGSKA (reference sequence). CDR3 loop: CSANLAPYNEQFF.

The chain has TRBV12-3 or TRBV12-4 and TRBJ1-1; absent DNA, TCRdb's TRBD1 call cannot be checked. There are 15 residues in the CDR3. The CDR3 spells CASSPRDPETTEAFF.

The genes are TRBV20-1 and TRBJ2-3; TCRdb calls TRBD2, which cannot be checked without DNA. CDR1 is DFQATT, CDR2 SNEGSKA, per germline (reference sequence). The CDR3 extends over 17 amino acids. The CDR3 spells CSAPGGGLAGAVDTQYF.

The V gene is TRBV10-3, the J gene TRBJ2-2; TCRdb selects TRBD2, and the lack of DNA leaves this call unchecked. Germline V lookup: CDR1 ENHRY, CDR2 SYGVKD. This CDR3 has 14 amino acids. The CDR3 sequence: CAILGGSNTGELFF.

The chain is built from TRBV29-1 and TRBJ2-1; the TRBD2 assignment by TCRdb is unverifiable without DNA. Germline values: CDR1 SQVTM, CDR2 ANQGSEA. The CDR3 covers 16 residues. The chain's CDR3 is CSVLKVVSGRHNEQFF.

The chain recombines TRBV29-1 with TRBJ2-5; TCRdb selects TRBD2, and the lack of DNA leaves this call unchecked. The germline V gene has CDR1 SQVTM and CDR2 ANQGSEA. The CDR3 covers 12 residues. The CDR3 sequence: CSVMRATETQYF. Full variable domain (remainder filled in from reference TRBV29-1 and TRBJ2-5): SAVISQKPSRDICQRGTSLTIQCQVDSQVTMMFWYRQQPGQSLTLIATANQGSEATYESGFVIDKFPISRPNLTFSTLTVSNMSPEDSSIYLCSVMRATETQYFGPGTRLLVL.

This chain links TRBV6-5 with TRBJ2-1; TCRdb returns TRBD1, unconfirmable since there is no DNA. The CDR3 is made up of 18 amino acids. Per the germline V gene, CDR1 is MNHEY and CDR2 is SVGAGI. The CDR3 is CASSSTGQGALGGDEQFF.

The rearrangement joins TRBV20-1 to TRBJ2-5; TCRdb's D gene call, TRBD2, goes unchecked for lack of DNA. The CDR3 consists of 14 residues. CDR1 and CDR2 from the germline V gene are DFQATT and SNEGSKA (reference sequence). CDR3 amino acids: CSASLSKGFETQYF.

The chain has TRBV7-8 and TRBJ2-3. CDR3 length: 13 residues. The V gene's germline CDR1 is SGHVS and CDR2 FQNEAQ. CDR3 amino acids: CASSPRNTDTQYF.

This chain links TRBV5-1 with TRBJ2-5; with no DNA, the TCRdb D assignment of TRBD2 cannot be verified. This CDR3 region has 15 residues. Germline loops: CDR1 SGHRS, CDR2 YFSETQ. The CDR3 is CASSPPATEQETQYF.

The V gene is TRBV11-2, the J gene TRBJ2-1; TCRdb proposes TRBD2, but this gene call is untestable without DNA. Germline CDR1 SGHAT, CDR2 FQNNGV. The CDR3 consists of 21 residues. Here the CDR3 reads CASSLEGATSGRASSYNEQFF.

The chain recombines TRBV30 with TRBJ2-1; TCRdb picks TRBD2, but there is no DNA to check that call. Germline lookup yields CDR1 GTSNPN and CDR2 SVGIG (reference sequence). This CDR3 comprises 14 residues. This CDR3 reads CAWQPGLAGNEQFF.

The chain employs TRBV29-1 and TRBJ2-1. This CDR3 has 15 amino acids. CDR1 is SQVTM and CDR2 is ANQGSEA in the germline V gene. Here the CDR3 reads CSVEGAGPTYNEQFF.

The CDR3 reads CASSLEGLGPRSTGELFF. This chain joins TRBV11-2 and TRBJ2-2; absent DNA, TCRdb's TRBD2 call cannot be checked. Per germline, CDR1 SGHAT and CDR2 FQNNGV. CDR3 length: 18 residues.

The V and J genes are TRBV11-2 and TRBJ2-1; checking the TCRdb D call of TRBD1 is not possible without DNA. Germline V lookup: CDR1 SGHAT, CDR2 FQNNGV. This CDR3 has 15 residues. CDR3 protein: CASSPHPGGVFEQFF.

The chain couples TRBV6-2 or TRBV6-3 to TRBJ2-7; there is no DNA to check the TCRdb D call of TRBD2. Germline CDR1 reads MNHEY; CDR2 reads SVGEGT. The CDR3 sequence is 16 residues long. The CDR3 reads CASRHLHRSGSDEQYF.

The rearrangement joins TRBV7-9 to TRBJ2-1; TCRdb reports TRBD1, a call that lacks DNA to check it against. CDR1 is SEHNR and CDR2 is FQNEAQ in the germline V gene (reference sequence). There are 17 residues in the CDR3. The CDR3 is CASSFSVVEGSYNEQFF.

The V call is TRBV7-9, the J call TRBJ2-1; TCRdb proposes TRBD1, but this gene call is untestable without DNA. In germline, CDR1 is SEHNR, CDR2 FQNEAQ (reference sequence). This CDR3 is 16 amino acids long. Here the CDR3 reads CASSLVSRKPGNEQFF.

The chain links TRBV15 to TRBJ2-5; the TCRdb D gene call, TRBD2, has no DNA to confirm it. Looked up from germline, CDR1 is LNHNV and CDR2 is YYDKDF (reference sequence). The CDR3 sequence is 16 residues long. The chain's CDR3 is CATSRNRAGETETQYF.